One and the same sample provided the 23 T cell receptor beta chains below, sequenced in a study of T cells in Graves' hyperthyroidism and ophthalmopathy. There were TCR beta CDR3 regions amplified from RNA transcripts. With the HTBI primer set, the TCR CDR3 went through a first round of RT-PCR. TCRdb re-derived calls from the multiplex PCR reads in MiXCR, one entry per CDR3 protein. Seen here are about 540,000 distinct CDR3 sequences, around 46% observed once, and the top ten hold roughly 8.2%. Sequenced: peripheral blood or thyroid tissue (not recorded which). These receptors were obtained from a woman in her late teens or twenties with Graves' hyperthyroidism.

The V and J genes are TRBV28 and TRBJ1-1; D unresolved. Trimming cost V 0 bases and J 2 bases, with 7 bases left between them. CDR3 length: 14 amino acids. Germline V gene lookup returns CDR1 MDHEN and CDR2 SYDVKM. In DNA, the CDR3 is TGTGCCAGCAGTTTATGGCAGGCAAACACTGAAGCTTTCTTT. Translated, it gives CASSLWQANTEAFF. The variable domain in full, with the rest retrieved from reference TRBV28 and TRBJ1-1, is DVKVTQSSRYLVKRTGEKVFLECVQDMDHENMFWYRQDPGLGLRLIYFSYDVKMKEKGDIPEGYSVSREKKERFSLILESASTNQTSMYLCASSLWQANTEAFFGQGTRLTVV.

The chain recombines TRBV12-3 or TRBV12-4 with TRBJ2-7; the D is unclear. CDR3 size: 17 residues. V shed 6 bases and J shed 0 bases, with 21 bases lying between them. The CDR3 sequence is CASSQDWVSASSYEQYF. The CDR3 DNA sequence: TGTGCCAGCAGCCAAGATTGGGTCAGCGCCAGCTCCTACGAGCAGTACTTC.

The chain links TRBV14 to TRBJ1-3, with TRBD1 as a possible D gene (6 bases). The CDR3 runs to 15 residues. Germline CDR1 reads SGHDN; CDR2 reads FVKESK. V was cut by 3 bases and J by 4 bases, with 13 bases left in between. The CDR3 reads CASSHTGPGGNTIYF. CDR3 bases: TGTGCCAGCAGCCATACAGGGCCGGGCGGAAACACCATATATTTT.

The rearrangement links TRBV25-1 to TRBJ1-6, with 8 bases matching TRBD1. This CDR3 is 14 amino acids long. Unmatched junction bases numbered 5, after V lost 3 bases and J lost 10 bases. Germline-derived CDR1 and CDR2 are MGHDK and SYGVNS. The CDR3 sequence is CASSDGTGYSPLHF. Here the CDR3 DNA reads TGTGCCAGCAGTGACGGGACAGGTTACTCACCCCTCCACTTT.

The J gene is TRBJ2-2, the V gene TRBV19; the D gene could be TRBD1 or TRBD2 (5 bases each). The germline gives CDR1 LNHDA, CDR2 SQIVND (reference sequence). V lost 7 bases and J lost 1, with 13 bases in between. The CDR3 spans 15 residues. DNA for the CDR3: TGTGCCAGTATACCCGGGACCCTGAACACCGGGGAGCTGTTTTTT. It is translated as CASIPGTLNTGELFF.

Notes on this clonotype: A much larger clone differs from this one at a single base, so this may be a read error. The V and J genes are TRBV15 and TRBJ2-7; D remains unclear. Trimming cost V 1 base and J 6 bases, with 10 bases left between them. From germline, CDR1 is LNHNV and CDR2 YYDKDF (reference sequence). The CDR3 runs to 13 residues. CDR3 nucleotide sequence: TGTGCCACCAGCAGAGGTAAAGGGTCCGAGCAGTACTTC. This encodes CATSRGKGSEQYF.

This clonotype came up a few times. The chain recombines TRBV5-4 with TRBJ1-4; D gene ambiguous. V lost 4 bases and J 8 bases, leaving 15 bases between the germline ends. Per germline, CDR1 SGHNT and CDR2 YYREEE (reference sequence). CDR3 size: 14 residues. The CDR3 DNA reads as TGTGCCAGCAGCCTTACGGGTGATAGGGAAAAACTGTTTTTT. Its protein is CASSLTGDREKLFF.

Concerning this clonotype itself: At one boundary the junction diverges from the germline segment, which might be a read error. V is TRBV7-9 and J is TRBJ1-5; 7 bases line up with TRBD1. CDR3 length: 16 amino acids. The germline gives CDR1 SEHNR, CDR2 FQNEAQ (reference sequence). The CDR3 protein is CASSLQQGDSNRPQHF. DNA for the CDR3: TGTGCCAGCAGCCTACAGCAGGGGGACAGCAATCGGCCCCAGCATTTT. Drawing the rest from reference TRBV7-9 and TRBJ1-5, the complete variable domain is DTGVSQNPRHKITKRGQNVTFRCDPISEHNRLYWYRQTLGQGPEFLTYFQNEAQLEKSRLLSDRFSAERPKGSFSTLEIQRTEQGDSAMYLCASSLQQGDSNRPQHFGDGTRLSIL.

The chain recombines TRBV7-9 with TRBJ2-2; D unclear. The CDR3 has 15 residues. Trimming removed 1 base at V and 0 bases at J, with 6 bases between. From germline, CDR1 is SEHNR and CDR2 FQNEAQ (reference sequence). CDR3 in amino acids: CASSLVSPNTGELFF. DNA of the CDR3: TGTGCCAGCAGCTTAGTCAGTCCGAACACCGGGGAGCTGTTTTTT.

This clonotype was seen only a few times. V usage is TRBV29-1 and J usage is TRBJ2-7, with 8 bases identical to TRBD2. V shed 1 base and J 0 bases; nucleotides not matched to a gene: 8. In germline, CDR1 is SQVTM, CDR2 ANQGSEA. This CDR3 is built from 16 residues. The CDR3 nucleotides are TGCAGCGTTGAAGCTACCGCGGGAGGCCGCTCCTACGAGCAGTACTTC. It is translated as CSVEATAGGRSYEQYF.

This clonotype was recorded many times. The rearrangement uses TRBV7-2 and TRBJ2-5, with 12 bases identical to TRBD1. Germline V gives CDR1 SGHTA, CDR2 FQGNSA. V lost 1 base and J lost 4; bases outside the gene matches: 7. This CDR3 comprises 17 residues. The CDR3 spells CASSLVGGTGGAETQYF. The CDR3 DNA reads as TGTGCCAGCAGCTTAGTGGGAGGGACAGGGGGCGCAGAGACCCAGTACTTC. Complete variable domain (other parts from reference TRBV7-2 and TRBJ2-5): GAGVSQSPSNKVTEKGKDVELRCDPISGHTALYWYRQSLGQGLEFLIYFQGNSAPDKSGLPSDRFSAERTGGSVSTLTIQRTQQEDSAVYLCASSLVGGTGGAETQYFGPGTRLLVL.

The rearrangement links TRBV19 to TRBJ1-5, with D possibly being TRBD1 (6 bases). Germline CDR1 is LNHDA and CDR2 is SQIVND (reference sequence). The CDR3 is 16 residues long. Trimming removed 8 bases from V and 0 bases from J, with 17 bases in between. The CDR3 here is CASSGRGAYSNQPQHF. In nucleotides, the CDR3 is TGTGCCAGTTCGGGCAGGGGCGCCTATAGCAATCAGCCCCAGCATTTT.

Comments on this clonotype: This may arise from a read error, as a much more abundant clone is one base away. The CDR3 region has the DNA TGCAGCGTTGGGGGACAGGGGCATGGCTACACCTTC. Its protein product is CSVGGQGHGYTF. The chain has TRBV29-1 and TRBJ1-2, with 10 bases matching TRBD1. Germline trimming cut 4 bases from V and 6 bases from J; bases unmatched to any gene: 2. The germline CDR1 and CDR2 sequences are SQVTM and ANQGSEA. This CDR3 is 12 amino acids long.

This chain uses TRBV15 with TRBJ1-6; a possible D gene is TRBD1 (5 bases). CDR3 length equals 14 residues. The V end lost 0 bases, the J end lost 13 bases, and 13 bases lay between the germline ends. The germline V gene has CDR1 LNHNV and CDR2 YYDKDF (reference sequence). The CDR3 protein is CATSREVGVWPLHF. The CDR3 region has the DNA TGTGCCACCAGCAGAGAAGTAGGGGTTTGGCCCCTCCACTTT.

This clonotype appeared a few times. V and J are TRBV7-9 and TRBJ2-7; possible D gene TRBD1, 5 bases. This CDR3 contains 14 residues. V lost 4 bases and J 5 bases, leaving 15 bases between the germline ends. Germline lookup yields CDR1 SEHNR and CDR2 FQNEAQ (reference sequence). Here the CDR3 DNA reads TGTGCCAGCAGCTCGTGGGGCAGGTCCCACGAGCAGTACTTC. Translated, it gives CASSSWGRSHEQYF.

CDR3 DNA sequence: TGCGCCAGCAGCCAAGATGGGACTCCAGCCAGTTCACCCCTCCACTTT. Its translation is CASSQDGTPASSPLHF. The chain combines TRBV4-1 with TRBJ1-6; possibly TRBD1 for D (5 bases). The V and J ends lost 0 bases and 9 bases respectively, with 15 bases between them. The CDR3 runs to 16 residues. The germline gives CDR1 MGHRA, CDR2 YSYEKL.

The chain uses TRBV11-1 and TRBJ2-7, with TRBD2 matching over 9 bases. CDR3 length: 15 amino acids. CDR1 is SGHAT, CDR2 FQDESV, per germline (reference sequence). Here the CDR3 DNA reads TGTGCTAGGGACCCCCTCGTAGCGGGAGACTACGAGCAGTACTTC. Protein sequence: CARDPLVAGDYEQYF.

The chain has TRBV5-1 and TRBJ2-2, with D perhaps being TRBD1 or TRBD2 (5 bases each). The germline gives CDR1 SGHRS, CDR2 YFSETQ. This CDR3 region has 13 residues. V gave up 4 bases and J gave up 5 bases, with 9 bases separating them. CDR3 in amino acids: CASSVGETGELFF. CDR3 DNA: TGCGCCAGCAGCGTGGGGGAGACCGGGGAGCTGTTTTTT.

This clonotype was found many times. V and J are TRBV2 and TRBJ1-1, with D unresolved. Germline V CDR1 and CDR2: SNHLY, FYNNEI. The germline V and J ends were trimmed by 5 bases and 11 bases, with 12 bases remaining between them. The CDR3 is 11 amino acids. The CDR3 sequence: CASSSDRPAFF. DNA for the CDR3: TGTGCCAGCAGTTCAGACCGTCCCGCTTTCTTT.

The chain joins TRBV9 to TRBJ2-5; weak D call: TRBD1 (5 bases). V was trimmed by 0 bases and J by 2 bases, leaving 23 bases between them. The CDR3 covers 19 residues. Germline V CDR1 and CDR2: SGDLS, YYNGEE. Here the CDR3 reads CASSVGAGPNSPGQETQYF. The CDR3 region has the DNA TGTGCCAGCAGCGTAGGAGCAGGGCCCAACTCACCGGGTCAAGAGACCCAGTACTTC.

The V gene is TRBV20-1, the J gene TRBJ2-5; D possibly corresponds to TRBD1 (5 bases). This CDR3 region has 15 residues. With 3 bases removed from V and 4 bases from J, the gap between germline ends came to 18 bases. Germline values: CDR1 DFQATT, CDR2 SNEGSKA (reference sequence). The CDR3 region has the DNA TGCAGTGCTAGGGTCCCAGGGCGCGAGAGAGAGACCCAGTACTTC. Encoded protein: CSARVPGRERETQYF.

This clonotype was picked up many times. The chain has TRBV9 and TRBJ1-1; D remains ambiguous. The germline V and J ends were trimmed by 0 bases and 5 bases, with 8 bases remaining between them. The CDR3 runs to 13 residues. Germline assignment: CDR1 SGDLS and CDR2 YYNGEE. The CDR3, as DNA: TGTGCCAGCAGCGTAGTCCTTCAAACTGAAGCTTTCTTT. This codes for CASSVVLQTEAFF. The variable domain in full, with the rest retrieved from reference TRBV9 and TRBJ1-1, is DSGVTQTPKHLITATGQRVTLRCSPRSGDLSVYWYQQSLDQGLQFLIQYYNGEERAKGNILERFSAQQFPDLHSELNLSSLELGDSALYFCASSVVLQTEAFFGQGTRLTVV.

CDR3 DNA: TGTGCCAGCAGCTTTTTGGGAACCTACGAGCAGTACTTC. This codes for CASSFLGTYEQYF. The chain uses TRBV12-3 or TRBV12-4 and TRBJ2-7; D remains unclear. V was trimmed by 6 bases and J by 2 bases, leaving 11 bases between them. There are 13 residues in the CDR3.